This T cell receptor (beta chain) was recorded in a study of blood T cell repertoires in COVID-19. Study in general: Samples of COVID-19 (acute and convalescent) were obtained from the United States, Italy and Spain. The cDNA or gDNA used as material had been derived from T cells, B-cell-depleted T cells, or PBMCs.

Authors' data handling: Reference gene primer amplification gave nucleated cell count estimates. Assay used: immunoSEQ multiplex PCR; TCRdb lists only in-frame clones, some missing. That table furnishes V, J and clone size, whereas the DNA furnished D and trimming. The table includes about 220,000 clones, over 75% detected once. Germline loops: CDR1 SGHDT, CDR2 YYEEEE. J gave up 3 bases and V 4 bases, and 6 bases lay outside the gene matches. The CDR3 has 16 residues. The V and J genes are TRBV5-6 and TRBJ2-3; 12 nucleotides align to TRBD2. The sequenced sample consisted of PBMCs or T cells enriched from blood (not recorded which). The source of this sequence is a woman younger than 35 in a cohort exposed to, infected with or recovered from COVID-19 (not recorded which). DNA of the CDR3: TGTGCCAGCAGCCGAGTTGGGACTAGCGGGACAGATACGCAGTATTTT. Translating gives CASSRVGTSGTDTQYF.